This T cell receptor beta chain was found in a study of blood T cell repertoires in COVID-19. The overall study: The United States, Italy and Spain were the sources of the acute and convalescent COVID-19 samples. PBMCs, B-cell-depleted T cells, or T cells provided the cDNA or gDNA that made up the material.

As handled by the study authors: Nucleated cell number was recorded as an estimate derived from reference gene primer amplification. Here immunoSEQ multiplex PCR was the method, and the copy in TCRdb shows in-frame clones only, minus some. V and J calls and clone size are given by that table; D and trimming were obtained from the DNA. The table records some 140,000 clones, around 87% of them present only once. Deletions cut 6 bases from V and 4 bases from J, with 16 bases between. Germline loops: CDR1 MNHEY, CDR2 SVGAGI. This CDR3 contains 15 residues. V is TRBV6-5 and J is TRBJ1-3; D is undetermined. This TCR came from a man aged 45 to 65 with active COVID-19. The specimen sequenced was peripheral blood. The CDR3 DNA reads TGTGCCAGCAGGACAACCTGGGAGGTCGGAAACACCATATATTTT. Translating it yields CASRTTWEVGNTIYF.